Below, 22 T cell receptor beta chains from the same sample are listed, as sequenced in a study of cytomegalovirus exposure and HLA in healthy donors. This PCR relied on a set of 60 Vbeta primers and 13 Jbeta primers. Profiled with immunoSEQ multiplex PCR; TCRdb holds only in-frame clones, not every one. The sample holds 200,000 or so clones, over 60% seen once. Material for sequencing was PBMCs. The receptors were sampled from a man between 18 and 35 years old in good health and CMV-seronegative.

The chain joins TRBV14 to TRBJ2-7; 9 nucleotides match TRBD2. The ends lost 4 bases at V and 2 bases at J; junction bases unmatched: 9. The germline V gene encodes CDR1 SGHDN and CDR2 FVKESK. CDR3 length equals 16 residues. This chain's CDR3 is CASSPQWASGTYEQYF. Here the CDR3 DNA reads TGTGCCAGCAGCCCTCAGTGGGCTAGCGGGACCTACGAGCAGTACTTC. Using reference TRBV14 and TRBJ2-7 for the parts outside the CDR3, the full variable domain is EAGVTQFPSHSVIEKGQTVTLRCDPISGHDNLYWYRRVMGKEIKFLLHFVKESKQDESGMPNNRFLAERTGGTYSTLKVQPAELEDSGVYFCASSPQWASGTYEQYFGPGTRLTVT.

The chain combines TRBV19 with TRBJ1-4; no clear D gene. The germline V gene encodes CDR1 LNHDA and CDR2 SQIVND (reference sequence). V dropped 1 base and J dropped 8 bases, with 8 bases sitting between them. The CDR3 is made up of 13 amino acids. CDR3 amino acids: CASSIGSSEKLFF. CDR3 sequence (DNA): TGTGCCAGTAGTATAGGTTCGTCGGAAAAACTGTTTTTT.

The CDR3 sequence: CASILKTGLNYGYTF. Here the CDR3 DNA reads TGTGCCAGTATATTGAAGACAGGGTTGAACTATGGCTACACCTTC. The rearrangement joins TRBV19 to TRBJ1-2; 7 nucleotides align to TRBD1. Trimming at V came to 7 bases and at J to 2 bases, leaving 10 bases not matched to a gene. The CDR3 is made up of 15 amino acids. Germline-derived CDR1 and CDR2 are LNHDA and SQIVND (reference sequence).

The chain combines TRBV7-9 with TRBJ2-7; 13 positions match TRBD2. With 8 bases clipped from V and 1 base from J, the junction kept 8 bases outside the gene matches. Germline-derived CDR1 and CDR2 are SEHNR and FQNEAQ (reference sequence). The CDR3 has 16 amino acids. The CDR3 nucleotides are TGTGCCAGCGGCGGAGGACTAGCGGGAGTATCCTACGAGCAGTACTTC. It translates to CASGGGLAGVSYEQYF. Full variable domain (missing parts from reference TRBV7-9 and TRBJ2-7): DTGVSQNPRHKITKRGQNVTFRCDPISEHNRLYWYRQTLGQGPEFLTYFQNEAQLEKSRLLSDRFSAERPKGSFSTLEIQRTEQGDSAMYLCASGGGLAGVSYEQYFGPGTRLTVT.

In its sample, this clone was seen once. J is TRBJ1-4 and V is TRBV11-2; tentatively, D is TRBD1 (6 bases). CDR1 is SGHAT and CDR2 is FQNNGV in the germline V gene. This CDR3 region has 15 residues. With 2 bases removed from V and 9 bases from J, the gap between germline ends came to 16 bases. The CDR3 region has the DNA TGTGCCAGCAGCTTAATATCAGGGGCGGTTAAAAAACTGTTTTTT. This encodes CASSLISGAVKKLFF.

A single count supports this clone. The chain joins TRBV28 to TRBJ2-2; D possibly corresponds to TRBD1 (6 bases). This CDR3 comprises 13 residues. V lost 7 bases and J 7 bases, leaving 13 bases between the germline ends. The germline gives CDR1 MDHEN, CDR2 SYDVKM. The CDR3, as DNA: TGTGCCAGCACAGGGGTTCGTAACGGGGAGCTGTTTTTT. Translating gives CASTGVRNGELFF.

The V and J genes are TRBV7-2 and TRBJ1-2, with TRBD1 identical over 8 bases. This CDR3 has 14 amino acids. CDR1 SGHTA and CDR2 FQGNSA come from the germline V gene. V shed 5 bases and J 4 bases; nucleotides not matched to a gene: 6. The CDR3 DNA reads as TGTGCCAGCAGCGAAGACAGGGGTGGCTATGGCTACACCTTC. This translates into CASSEDRGGYGYTF.

V usage is TRBV27 and J usage is TRBJ2-7, with a weak D call TRBD1 (5 bases). V dropped 3 bases and J dropped 0 bases, with 12 bases sitting between them. Per the germline V gene, CDR1 is MNHEY and CDR2 is SMNVEV (reference sequence). The CDR3 contains 15 residues. CDR3 nucleotides: TGTGCCAGCAGTTTTACAGGACAAAACTCCTACGAGCAGTACTTC. Its protein is CASSFTGQNSYEQYF.

The V call is TRBV11-2, the J call TRBJ1-1; D unclear. V lost 1 base, J lost 7 bases, and 13 bases lay in between. Germline assignment: CDR1 SGHAT and CDR2 FQNNGV. The CDR3 has 14 amino acids. CDR3 sequence reads: CASSLGPGRNEAFF. CDR3 sequence (DNA): TGTGCCAGCAGCTTAGGTCCCGGGAGGAATGAAGCTTTCTTT.

The chain combines TRBV28 with TRBJ1-6; the match to TRBD1 covers 7 bases. The CDR3 covers 16 residues. Unmatched junction bases numbered 16, after V lost 3 bases and J lost 14 bases. CDR1 is MDHEN, CDR2 SYDVKM, per germline. CDR3 sequence (DNA): TGTGCCAGCAGTTTTTCCGGGGACAGTCGAGGCAGGGCCCTCCACTTT. Translating it yields CASSFSGDSRGRALHF.

The rearrangement joins TRBV1 to TRBJ1-2. TRBV1 has pseudogene status. This CDR3 has 15 amino acids. This chain's CDR3 is CTSSQDIGTNGGYTF. The CDR3 nucleotides read TGCACCAGCAGCCAAGATATCGGTACGAACGGGGGCTACACCTTC.

This chain links TRBV27 with TRBJ2-1, with 10 bases fitting TRBD1. This CDR3 spans 16 amino acids. J lost 8 bases, V lost 2 bases, and 9 bases had no gene match. CDR1 and CDR2 (germline): MNHEY, SMNVEV (reference sequence). The CDR3 DNA is TGTGCCAGCAGTTTAATCAGGACAGGGGGGATCTATGAGCAGTTCTTC. It translates to CASSLIRTGGIYEQFF.

This rearrangement joins TRBV18 to TRBJ1-3, with 8 bases lining up with TRBD1. The V segment lost 8 bases and the J segment 4 bases; nucleotides outside the gene matches: 10. The CDR3 covers 15 residues. Per the germline V gene, CDR1 is KGHSH and CDR2 is LQKENI. CDR3 amino acids: CASDRTGSLGNTIYF. DNA for the CDR3: TGTGCCAGCGATCGGACAGGGTCCCTCGGAAACACCATATATTTT.

The V gene is TRBV11-2, the J gene TRBJ2-7; D unresolved. Per the germline V gene, CDR1 is SGHAT and CDR2 is FQNNGV. Trimming took off 1 base at V and 1 base at J, with 8 bases between the two ends. The CDR3 spans 14 residues. The CDR3 protein is CASSLGWQSYEQYF. In DNA form, the CDR3 reads TGTGCCAGCAGCTTAGGGTGGCAGTCCTACGAGCAGTACTTC.

In its sample, this clone was seen a few times. V usage is TRBV7-6 and J usage is TRBJ2-5; 9 nucleotides line up with TRBD1. After removal of 1 base from V and 7 bases from J, the junction contained 16 bases not matched to a gene. The CDR3 is 18 residues long. The germline V gene encodes CDR1 SGHVS and CDR2 FNYEAQ. The CDR3 sequence is CASSLVPPGQGLAGTQYF. Here the CDR3 DNA reads TGTGCCAGCAGCTTAGTACCGCCGGGACAGGGTCTCGCAGGGACCCAGTACTTC.

This chain uses TRBV30 with TRBJ1-2; D might be TRBD1 (5 bases). The V gene lost 0 bases and the J gene lost 7 bases, with 9 bases spanning the gap. The CDR3 covers 12 residues. The germline V gene encodes CDR1 GTSNPN and CDR2 SVGIG (reference sequence). The CDR3 is CAWSVWGTGYTF. DNA of the CDR3: TGTGCCTGGAGTGTATGGGGCACTGGCTACACCTTC.

The rearrangement joins TRBV7-9 to TRBJ2-7; D may be TRBD2 (6 bases). This CDR3 is 13 amino acids long. V dropped 5 bases and J dropped 0 bases, with 8 bases sitting between them. CDR1 is SEHNR and CDR2 is FQNEAQ in the germline V gene (reference sequence). CDR3 in DNA: TGTGCCAGCAGCCAGGAGGGCTCCTACGAGCAGTACTTC. It translates to CASSQEGSYEQYF.

V usage is TRBV29-1 and J usage is TRBJ2-1; perhaps TRBD2 as D (6 bases). V lost 3 bases to trimming and J lost 6 bases, with 18 bases between them. The CDR3 is 15 residues long. Per the germline V gene, CDR1 is SQVTM and CDR2 is ANQGSEA. This CDR3 reads CSVELSGSQSNEQFF. The CDR3 coding sequence is TGCAGCGTTGAGCTTAGCGGCTCTCAGTCCAATGAGCAGTTCTTC.

The rearrangement links TRBV16 to TRBJ1-3; D ambiguous. This CDR3 has 16 amino acids. Trimming removed 1 base at V and 2 bases at J, with 12 bases between. Germline lookup yields CDR1 KGHSY and CDR2 FQNENV. The CDR3: CASSQWREAAGNTIYF. The CDR3 DNA reads TGTGCCAGCAGCCAATGGAGGGAGGCTGCTGGAAACACCATATATTTT. Supplemented by reference TRBV16 and TRBJ1-3, the full variable domain reads GEEVAQTPKHLVRGEGQKAKLYCAPIKGHSYVFWYQQVLKNEFKFLISFQNENVFDETGMPKERFSAKCLPNSPCSLEIQATKLEDSAVYFCASSQWREAAGNTIYFGEGSWLTVV.

The rearrangement joins TRBV28 to TRBJ2-7, with D maybe TRBD2 (6 bases). The germline gives CDR1 MDHEN, CDR2 SYDVKM. This CDR3 has 16 residues. The V end was cut by 5 bases, the J end by 0 bases, with 17 bases between. Written as DNA, the CDR3 is TGTGCCAGCAGTCCCCTGGGCGGAGGGAACTCCTACGAGCAGTACTTC. Protein sequence: CASSPLGGGNSYEQYF.

This chain connects TRBV13 to TRBJ2-7; 10 positions match TRBD1. The CDR3 contains 16 residues. Germline trimming cut 5 bases from V and 4 bases from J; bases unmatched to any gene: 11. Per germline, CDR1 PRHDT and CDR2 FYEKMQ (reference sequence). DNA of the CDR3: TGTGCCAGCAGCCAGAGGTCGACAGGGGGCAGGTACGAGCAGTACTTC. It specifies CASSQRSTGGRYEQYF.

A few counts support this clone. The V call is TRBV30, the J call TRBJ2-7; possible D gene TRBD1, 6 bases. The CDR3 has 14 amino acids. CDR1 is GTSNPN and CDR2 is SVGIG in the germline V gene (reference sequence). The V end lost 4 bases, the J end lost 0 bases, and 13 bases lay between the germline ends. As DNA, the CDR3 is TGTGCCTGGACAGGGACAATGAGCTCCTACGAGCAGTACTTC. Translating gives CAWTGTMSSYEQYF.